The following is a T cell receptor beta chain sequence with its context. Recruitment covered roughly 24 US areas and drew participants whose ages spanned roughly 18 to 100 years. Clinical history reported by participants formed the basis on which cohorts were assigned. Per germline, CDR1 SEHNR and CDR2 FQNEAQ (reference sequence). Trimming removed 2 bases at V and 1 base at J, with 5 bases between. The CDR3 is 13 residues long. This entry comes from a study of blood T cell repertoires in COVID-19. Study background: COVID-19 samples from acute and convalescent phases originated in the United States, Italy and Spain.

Authors' data handling: How many nucleated cells were present was estimated from reference gene primer amplification. The data were produced by immunoSEQ multiplex PCR, yet TCRdb's version contains in-frame clones alone and is incomplete. V and J calls and clone size follow that table, whereas D and trimming were derived from the DNA. There are roughly 250,000 clones in the sample; approximately 90% occur only once, and 1.2% lies in the top ten. This chain joins TRBV7-9 and TRBJ1-1; D is unresolved. The source material was PBMCs or T cells enriched from blood (not recorded which). The TCR was taken from a human donor in a cohort exposed to, infected with or recovered from COVID-19 (not recorded which). The donor label of this sample is uncertain. CDR3 in DNA: TGTGCCAGCAGCTTAAACTGGAACACTGAAGCTTTCTTT. Encoded protein: CASSLNWNTEAFF.